The 17 T cell receptor beta chains below come from one sample, sequenced in a study of T cells after yellow fever vaccination. MiXCR was run by TCRdb on the 5' RACE reads, yielding one entry per CDR3 protein. The sample contains roughly 330,000 distinct CDR3 sequences, around 7% of which appear only once. This material consisted of PBMCs, taken about 49 days after the first yellow fever vaccination. These receptors were collected from a man between 18 and 29 years old who received the YFV17D yellow fever vaccine.

This clonotype has a handful of counts. This sequence joins TRBV24-1 and TRBJ2-6; the D is unclear. CDR3 size: 15 residues. V was trimmed by 4 bases and J by 0 bases, leaving 6 bases between them. The germline V gene encodes CDR1 KGHDR and CDR2 SFDVKD. The CDR3 region has the DNA TGTGCCACCAGTGAAGGGAACTCTGGGGCCAACGTCCTGACTTTC. It codes for CATSEGNSGANVLTF.

There are many counts of this clonotype. This chain uses TRBV7-2 with TRBJ1-3; D is uncertain. V lost 3 bases to trimming and J lost 1 base, with 7 bases between them. The CDR3 extends over 14 amino acids. Germline V CDR1 and CDR2: SGHTA, FQGNSA. In DNA, the CDR3 is TGTGCCAGCAGCTTTTCAGGATCTGGAAACACCATATATTTT. It translates to CASSFSGSGNTIYF.

This clonotype showed up just a few times. V is TRBV4-1 and J is TRBJ2-1; D remains unclear. The CDR3 contains 13 residues. In germline, CDR1 is MGHRA, CDR2 YSYEKL. V lost 4 bases and J lost 5, with 9 bases in between. CDR3 nucleotides: TGCGCCAGCAGCCTCAGGACGAACAATGAGCAGTTCTTC. Its protein is CASSLRTNNEQFF.

This clonotype was seen only a few times. The V gene is TRBV20-1, the J gene TRBJ1-2; 9 nucleotides align to TRBD1. The CDR3 sequence is 13 residues long. Trimming at V came to 2 bases and at J to 8 bases, leaving 6 bases not matched to a gene. Germline CDR1 and CDR2: DFQATT and SNEGSKA (reference sequence). CDR3 region: CSARPGQGQGYTF. The CDR3 nucleotides read TGCAGTGCTAGACCGGGACAGGGACAAGGCTACACCTTC.

CDR3 region: CSVSSGSTEAFF. DNA for the CDR3: TGCAGCGTTTCTTCAGGGTCCACTGAAGCTTTCTTT. The chain couples TRBV29-1 to TRBJ1-1, with D perhaps TRBD1 (5 bases). V was shortened by 5 bases and J by 4 bases, with 11 bases between the two germline ends. The CDR3 covers 12 residues. CDR1 and CDR2 from the germline V gene are SQVTM and ANQGSEA. Drawing the rest from reference TRBV29-1 and TRBJ1-1, the complete variable domain is SAVISQKPSRDICQRGTSLTIQCQVDSQVTMMFWYRQQPGQSLTLIATANQGSEATYESGFVIDKFPISRPNLTFSTLTVSNMSPEDSSIYLCSVSSGSTEAFFGQGTRLTVV.

The chain is built from TRBV4-2 and TRBJ2-5; TRBD2 is a possible D gene (6 bases). The CDR3 has 15 residues. V was trimmed by 0 bases and J by 6 bases, leaving 14 bases between them. Per the germline V gene, CDR1 is LGHNA and CDR2 is YNFKEQ. CDR3 loop: CASSQDLRGGQTQYF. CDR3 DNA sequence: TGTGCCAGCAGCCAAGATCTAAGAGGAGGGCAGACCCAGTACTTC.

This clonotype came up a few times. The chain recombines TRBV19 with TRBJ1-5, with a weak D call TRBD1 (5 bases). The CDR3 runs to 13 residues. V lost 7 bases to trimming and J lost 4 bases, with 11 bases between them. From germline, CDR1 is LNHDA and CDR2 SQIVND (reference sequence). Written as DNA, the CDR3 is TGTGCCAGTAACCGTCGGGGGAATCAGCCCCAGCATTTT. It encodes CASNRRGNQPQHF.

The chain joins TRBV6-2 or TRBV6-3 to TRBJ2-7, with D perhaps TRBD1 (5 bases). The CDR3 is made up of 14 amino acids. V was trimmed by 4 bases and J by 2 bases, leaving 12 bases between them. Looked up from germline, CDR1 is MNHEY and CDR2 is SVGEGT. DNA for the CDR3: TGTGCCAGCAGTTGGAAAGACAGAACCTACGAGCAGTACGTC. Protein sequence: CASSWKDRTYEQYV.

This clonotype was detected ten times or more. The CDR3 loop is CASSLDPQPTGELFF. CDR3 coding DNA: TGCGCCAGCAGCTTGGACCCACAGCCCACCGGGGAGCTGTTTTTT. V and J are TRBV5-1 and TRBJ2-2; D unclear. In germline, CDR1 is SGHRS, CDR2 YFSETQ. This CDR3 has 15 amino acids. Trimming pared 0 bases from V and 4 bases from J, leaving 10 bases between.

The CDR3 loop reads CASSLYQNEQFF. The CDR3 DNA reads TGTGCCAGCAGCTTATACCAGAATGAGCAGTTCTTC. J is TRBJ2-1 and V is TRBV7-2, with D unresolved. V lost 2 bases and J lost 7, with 6 bases in between. CDR3 size: 12 residues. Germline loops: CDR1 SGHTA, CDR2 FQGNSA.

The chain couples TRBV7-9 to TRBJ1-2; D is uncertain. V lost 5 bases to trimming and J lost 8 bases, with 12 bases between them. The CDR3 spans 12 residues. The V gene's germline CDR1 is SEHNR and CDR2 FQNEAQ (reference sequence). The CDR3 coding sequence is TGTGCCAGCAGCACCGGGATCCCCGGCTACACCTTC. Protein: CASSTGIPGYTF.

This clonotype showed up just a few times. The rearrangement uses TRBV11-2 and TRBJ1-2; TRBD1 matches at 9 bases. Trimming cost V 5 bases and J 7 bases; bases outside gene matches: 11. The CDR3 covers 15 residues. CDR1 is SGHAT and CDR2 is FQNNGV in the germline V gene. CDR3 DNA sequence: TGTGCCAGCAGCCTAAGGGACAGGGCGAACGGTGGCTACACCTTC. This encodes CASSLRDRANGGYTF. Filled out from reference TRBV11-2 and TRBJ1-2, the complete variable domain reads EAGVAQSPRYKIIEKRQSVAFWCNPISGHATLYWYQQILGQGPKLLIQFQNNGVVDDSQLPKDRFSAERLKGVDSTLKIQPAKLEDSAVYLCASSLRDRANGGYTFGSGTRLTVV.

This clonotype was detected many times. The V call is TRBV6-2 or TRBV6-3, the J call TRBJ1-1; D uncertain. This CDR3 has 14 amino acids. The V end lost 7 bases, the J end lost 5 bases, and 17 bases lay between the germline ends. CDR1 and CDR2 (germline): MNHEY, SVGEGT. The CDR3, as DNA: TGTGCCAGCAACCCACCGGGTCCGAGAACTGAAGCTTTCTTT. It translates to CASNPPGPRTEAFF.

This clonotype was picked up a small number of times. V gene TRBV2 combines with J gene TRBJ1-6; D not certain. Germline-derived CDR1 and CDR2 are SNHLY and FYNNEI. CDR3 length: 14 amino acids. V was pared by 2 bases and J by 8 bases, with 10 bases between. CDR3 coding DNA: TGTGCCAGCAGTGAATGGGCCCGAGATTCACCCCTCCACTTT. Amino acids: CASSEWARDSPLHF.

This clonotype was seen repeatedly, ten times or more. The chain combines TRBV12-3 or TRBV12-4 with TRBJ1-6, with a tentative D call TRBD1 (6 bases). Trimming stripped 6 bases from V and 0 bases from J, with 15 bases between. The CDR3 covers 17 residues. CDR3 in DNA: TGTGCCAGCAGCCCAGGGGTGGGAAGCTCCTATAATTCACCCCTCCACTTT. Protein sequence: CASSPGVGSSYNSPLHF.

The chain combines TRBV7-2 with TRBJ2-3, with D perhaps matching TRBD2 (6 bases). The V end lost 4 bases, the J end lost 3 bases, and 14 bases lay between the germline ends. The germline V gene encodes CDR1 SGHTA and CDR2 FQGNSA. CDR3 length: 15 amino acids. The CDR3 DNA sequence: TGTGCCAGCAGCTACCAGGGTGGGGGGACAGATACGCAGTATTTT. Protein: CASSYQGGGTDTQYF. The full variable domain, in which reference TRBV7-2 and TRBJ2-3 provide the parts outside the CDR3, is GAGVSQSPSNKVTEKGKDVELRCDPISGHTALYWYRQSLGQGLEFLIYFQGNSAPDKSGLPSDRFSAERTGGSVSTLTIQRTQQEDSAVYLCASSYQGGGTDTQYFGPGTRLTVL.

In its sample, this clonotype was seen a few times. The gene calls are TRBV3-1 and TRBJ2-3; D is undetermined. CDR3 length equals 16 residues. In germline, CDR1 is LGHDT, CDR2 YNNKEL (reference sequence). V shed 0 bases and J shed 2 bases, with 12 bases lying between them. The DNA of the CDR3 is TGTGCCAGCAGCCAAGATGCGGTTAGAATCACAGATACGCAGTATTTT. Protein sequence: CASSQDAVRITDTQYF.